This TCR beta chain comes out of a study of CD8+CD57+ T cells in acquired aplastic anemia. Study results and limitations: Fewer than 35 shared CD8+ CDR3s appeared highly expressed within patients' immunodominant clones.

A remark on this clonotype: Its matching antigen is unknown. As the CDR3 is not closed by the conserved phenylalanine or tryptophan, this likely results from a read error. The limits of the CDR3 on the DNA are not certain, so only TCRdb's listed CDR3 is given.

Germline CDR1 and CDR2: SGDLS and YYNGEE. Inclusive of both ends, the CDR3 amounts to 13 amino acids. Only patients with CD8+CD57+ cell expansion on flow cytometry were chosen for sequencing. The enrolled patients all had severe acquired aplastic anemia. Prior therapy had not been administered to any patient at the time of blood sampling. CDR3 and TCR beta VDJ profiling relied on genomic DNA as the template. TCRdb re-called the reads with MiXCR, one entry per CDR3 protein. The table lists roughly 250,000 distinct CDR3 sequences, roughly 80% of them singletons. This receptor was obtained from a human donor with aplastic anemia. Sequencing was carried out using sorted CD4+, CD8+, or CD8+CD57+ T cells (not recorded which) from PBMCs. This rearrangement joins TRBV9 to TRBJ2-3; the tabulated D call, TRBD1, remains unverified against the DNA. The CDR3: CASSYDLTGNTEV.